The TCR beta chain described here comes from a study of monozygotic twins with cystic fibrosis. Regarding the study as a whole: Nucleotide-identical clonotype sharing was significantly higher within monozygotic CF twin pairs than between unrelated CF individuals.

Profiling relied on immunoSEQ multiplex PCR, and the TCRdb table lists in-frame clones only, not all of them. This table has 35,000 or so clones, 75% to 90% appearing once. Concerning this clone itself: Its antigen is not identified.

The sequenced material came from blood. This clonotype was sampled from a girl aged 2 to 9 with cystic fibrosis.

CDR3 in amino acids: CASSLDLLRPGAGDEQYF. In DNA, the CDR3 is TGTGCCAGCAGCCTGGACCTTTTGCGTCCGGGGGCAGGGGACGAGCAGTACTTC. J is TRBJ2-7 and V is TRBV5-4; D may match TRBD1 or TRBD2 (6 bases each). The CDR3 covers 18 residues. Between the trimmed V and J ends, which lost 4 bases and 5 bases, there was a span of 28 bases. CDR1 SGHNT and CDR2 YYREEE come from the germline V gene (reference sequence).